The clone carrying this T cell receptor beta chain was counted a few times. What it recognizes is unknown. This entry comes from a study of post-analysis software for immune sequencing data. Study background: Included courses were relapsing-remitting and secondary progressive multiple sclerosis; progressive-relapsing multiple sclerosis was also included.

The TCR beta cDNA libraries carried unique molecular identifiers. In TCRdb, the PCR reads were re-called with MiXCR into one record per CDR3 protein. The sample includes around 700,000 distinct CDR3 sequences, roughly three fifths of them seen just once. Broader study findings: Controls had lower frequencies than patients of 4 or 5 TRBV segments, which included TRBV5-6, TRBV5-1 and TRBV20-1. For normalized Chao1 diversity, multiple sclerosis patients scored significantly lower than controls did.

This CDR3 is 12 amino acids long. CDR1 and CDR2 (germline): MNHNY, SVGAGI (reference sequence). Trimming removed 0 bases from V and 3 bases from J, with 2 bases in between. The receptor's source is a girl aged 2 to 10 with multiple sclerosis. Sample: blood. This chain joins TRBV6-6 and TRBJ2-5, with unresolved D. The CDR3 loop is CASSYSEETQYF. The CDR3 DNA reads as TGTGCCAGCAGTTACTCGGAAGAGACCCAGTACTTC.